The 12 T cell receptor beta chains in this list originate from one sample, sequenced in a study of blood T cell repertoires in COVID-19. The table came from immunoSEQ multiplex PCR; TCRdb's copy has only in-frame clones and leaves some out. The sample has approximately 120,000 clones, about 80% seen once. The source material was peripheral blood. These receptors were obtained from a man aged 40-55 years with active or convalescent COVID-19.

The chain links TRBV29-1 to TRBJ1-2; weak D call: TRBD1 (6 bases). The V gene lost 5 bases and the J gene lost 2 bases, with 9 bases spanning the gap. The V gene's germline CDR1 is SQVTM and CDR2 ANQGSEA. The CDR3 is 12 amino acids. CDR3 coding DNA: TGCAGCGTTAACAGGGAAAACTATGGCTACACCTTC. Amino acid sequence: CSVNRENYGYTF.

This chain connects TRBV7-5 to TRBJ2-7; the table's D gene call, TRBD2, was not cross checked with the DNA. TRBV7-5 is described as a pseudogene. There are 11 residues in the CDR3. The CDR3 DNA is TGTGTCAGAAGTAACGGTTACGAGCAGTACTTC. It is translated as CVRSNGYEQYF.

This clone was picked up one time. The chain links TRBV30 to TRBJ1-1; D is perhaps TRBD1 (5 bases). CDR3 length: 14 amino acids. V lost 3 bases to trimming and J lost 3 bases, with 14 bases between them. Germline CDR1 is GTSNPN and CDR2 is SVGIG (reference sequence). CDR3 residues: CAWSGSGGYTEAFF. The CDR3 DNA reads as TGTGCCTGGAGCGGTAGTGGGGGGTACACTGAAGCTTTCTTT.

The genes are TRBV28 and TRBJ2-1, with 11 bases fitting TRBD2. The V and J ends lost 7 bases and 9 bases, in that order; junction bases with no gene match: 5. This CDR3 is built from 13 residues. CDR1 is MDHEN, CDR2 SYDVKM, per germline. CDR3 in DNA: TGTGCCAGCATAGCGGGGGGGCGGGTTGAGCAGTTCTTC. As protein: CASIAGGRVEQFF.

The chain couples TRBV11-1 to TRBJ1-2; 9 bases map to TRBD1. Trimming cost V 4 bases and J 8 bases; bases outside gene matches: 8. Germline CDR1 reads SGHAT; CDR2 reads FQDESV (reference sequence). There are 14 residues in the CDR3. This chain's CDR3 is CASSSGQGNWGYTF. CDR3 nucleotide sequence: TGTGCCAGCAGCTCCGGACAGGGGAACTGGGGCTACACCTTC.

In its sample, this clone was seen many times. The chain joins TRBV5-1 to TRBJ2-7; possibly TRBD1 for D (5 bases). This CDR3 has 14 amino acids. Germline CDR1 reads SGHRS; CDR2 reads YFSETQ. V dropped 1 base and J dropped 3 bases, with 11 bases sitting between them. The CDR3: CASSLLQGVYEQYF. In DNA, the CDR3 is TGCGCCAGCAGCTTGCTCCAGGGTGTCTACGAGCAGTACTTC.

This clone was detected only a few times. This chain links TRBV5-1 with TRBJ1-4; 8 positions agree with TRBD1. Germline lookup yields CDR1 SGHRS and CDR2 YFSETQ. The CDR3 has 15 amino acids. Germline trimming cut 4 bases from V and 5 bases from J; bases unmatched to any gene: 7. In DNA form, the CDR3 reads TGCGCCAGCAGCATTCAGGGGGCTTCGAATGAAAAACTGTTTTTT. Translating gives CASSIQGASNEKLFF.

V gene TRBV7-3 combines with J gene TRBJ2-1; 7 nucleotides line up with TRBD2. J was trimmed by 7 bases and V by 5 bases; bases with no gene match: 11. CDR1 and CDR2 from the germline V gene are SGHTA and FQGTGA. The CDR3 is made up of 15 amino acids. CDR3 sequence reads: CASSPGGKAWNEQFF. CDR3 nucleotide sequence: TGTGCCAGCAGCCCCGGGGGGAAGGCGTGGAATGAGCAGTTCTTC.

The V and J genes are TRBV5-6 and TRBJ1-5, with 10 nucleotides matching TRBD1. This CDR3 spans 14 amino acids. Per germline, CDR1 SGHDT and CDR2 YYEEEE. Germline trimming cut 4 bases from V and 4 bases from J; bases unmatched to any gene: 2. The CDR3 loop reads CASSMGQGNQPQHF. CDR3 bases: TGTGCCAGCAGCATGGGACAGGGGAATCAGCCCCAGCATTTT.

In nucleotides, the CDR3 is TGCGCCAGCAGCCAGATCGTCAGGGTACAGTCGATGAACACTGAAGCTTTCTTT. Amino acids: CASSQIVRVQSMNTEAFF. This rearrangement joins TRBV4-1 to TRBJ1-1; D perhaps matches TRBD1 (5 bases). The V end lost 3 bases, the J end lost 0 bases, and 20 bases lay between the germline ends. This CDR3 is built from 18 residues. Germline V gene sequence: CDR1 MGHRA, CDR2 YSYEKL.

This clone was found a few times. V usage is TRBV5-1 and J usage is TRBJ1-2; tentatively, D is TRBD1 (6 bases). CDR1 and CDR2 from the germline V gene are SGHRS and YFSETQ. The ends were cut back, 5 bases at V and 4 bases at J, with 12 bases in the middle. This CDR3 is built from 13 residues. CDR3 nucleotide sequence: TGCGCCAGCAGTTTAGACAGGTCCTATGGCTACACCTTC. Translation gives CASSLDRSYGYTF.

This clone was counted between two and nine times. V is TRBV27 and J is TRBJ1-2; a weak D match, TRBD1 (6 bases). The V gene's germline CDR1 is MNHEY and CDR2 SMNVEV (reference sequence). V lost 7 bases to trimming and J lost 7 bases, with 25 bases between them. The CDR3 covers 16 residues. The CDR3 is CASTPGRGREVAGYTF. As DNA, the CDR3 is TGTGCCAGCACCCCTGGGCGGGGGCGCGAAGTGGCTGGCTACACCTTC.